The present T cell receptor (beta chain) was sequenced within a study of cytomegalovirus exposure and HLA in healthy donors. Findings and limits, study-wide: Per a later analysis, 16,951 TCR beta sequences showed association with HLA alleles at 0.05 false discovery rate. Later, an analysis found that common viral pathogens appeared to be linked with several of the most significant clusters. Some V segments, including TRBV6-2 and TRBV6-3, were excluded as indistinguishable.

PCR involved 60 Vbeta and 13 Jbeta primers. The protocol was immunoSEQ multiplex PCR, while the TCRdb copy is restricted to in-frame clones and leaves out a portion. The table has about 100,000 clones, around four fifths seen once. Donors were nominally healthy when sampled, though unrecorded immune exposures were likely. Germline V gives CDR1 ENHRY, CDR2 SYGVKD. This CDR3 has 12 residues. Between the trimmed V and J ends, which lost 0 bases and 7 bases, there was a span of 4 bases. In regard to this clone: The antigen is not known.

The sequenced material came from PBMCs. The rearrangement joins TRBV10-3 to TRBJ1-5; D unclear. The clonotype originates from a woman aged 55-75 years in good health and CMV-seronegative. In DNA form, the CDR3 reads TGTGCCATCAGTGAGTCGCGGCAGCCCCAGCATTTT. This sequence encodes CAISESRQPQHF.